The 23 T cell receptor beta chains below all came from one sample that was sequenced in a study of blood T cell repertoires in COVID-19. Assay used: immunoSEQ multiplex PCR; TCRdb lists only in-frame clones, some missing. The table shows over 200,000 clones, with approximately 86% occurring only once. Sequenced sample: peripheral blood. The receptor source for this set is a human donor in a cohort sampled during active COVID-19.

This clone occurred once. The J gene is TRBJ2-3, the V gene TRBV27; D not certain. Trimming left V 2 bases short and J 4 bases short, with 13 bases between. This CDR3 has 15 amino acids. Germline assignment: CDR1 MNHEY and CDR2 SMNVEV (reference sequence). CDR3 nucleotides: TGTGCCAGCAGTTTAAGTGGATACGGGTCAGATACGCAGTATTTT. Protein product: CASSLSGYGSDTQYF.

The chain has TRBV5-1 and TRBJ2-7, with TRBD2 identical over 8 bases. The germline CDR1 and CDR2 sequences are SGHRS and YFSETQ. The CDR3 covers 15 residues. V was pared by 1 base and J by 4 bases, with 7 bases of the junction left unmatched. The CDR3 here is CASSLMSGGPYEQYF. The CDR3 DNA reads as TGCGCCAGCAGCTTGATGTCGGGGGGGCCGTACGAGCAGTACTTC. Full variable domain (missing parts from reference TRBV5-1 and TRBJ2-7): KAGVTQTPRYLIKTRGQQVTLSCSPISGHRSVSWYQQTPGQGLQFLFEYFSETQRNKGNFPGRFSGRQFSNSRSEMNVSTLELGDSALYLCASSLMSGGPYEQYFGPGTRLTVT.

This clone was counted a single time. The V call is TRBV7-3, the J call TRBJ1-1; TRBD1 is a possible D gene (5 bases). V shed 6 bases and J shed 1 base, with 9 bases lying between them. This CDR3 has 13 amino acids. In germline, CDR1 is SGHTA, CDR2 FQGTGA. CDR3 sequence (DNA): TGTGCCAGCAGTACCGACAGGAACACTGAAGCTTTCTTT. Its translation is CASSTDRNTEAFF.

The rearrangement links TRBV18 to TRBJ1-2; 8 bases align to TRBD1. Losses at the gene ends were 6 bases for V and 5 bases for J; bases not matched to a gene: 11. CDR1 is KGHSH and CDR2 is LQKENI in the germline V gene. This CDR3 has 15 residues. CDR3 region: CASSEIMQGAYGYTF. The CDR3 nucleotides are TGTGCCAGCTCTGAAATAATGCAGGGGGCTTATGGCTACACCTTC. Complete variable domain (other parts from reference TRBV18 and TRBJ1-2): NAGVMQNPRHLVRRRGQEARLRCSPMKGHSHVYWYRQLPEEGLKFMVYLQKENIIDESGMPKERFSAEFPKEGPSILRIQQVVRGDSAAYFCASSEIMQGAYGYTFGSGTRLTVV.

The chain uses TRBV27 and TRBJ1-6; D not certain. Germline V lookup: CDR1 MNHEY, CDR2 SMNVEV (reference sequence). Trimming left V 6 bases short and J 4 bases short, with 16 bases between. The CDR3 sequence is 16 residues long. The CDR3 reads CASRGPARAYNSPLHF. As DNA, the CDR3 is TGTGCCAGCAGAGGACCGGCGAGGGCGTATAATTCACCCCTCCACTTT.

The genes are TRBV19 and TRBJ1-1; D ambiguous. CDR1 and CDR2 (germline): LNHDA, SQIVND (reference sequence). The CDR3 runs to 13 residues. V lost 6 bases, J lost 3 bases, and 11 bases lay in between. The CDR3 DNA reads TGTGCCAGTAGGCCCGTCCAGGACACTGAAGCTTTCTTT. It specifies CASRPVQDTEAFF. Full variable domain (outside the CDR3, taken from reference TRBV19 and TRBJ1-1): DGGITQSPKYLFRKEGQNVTLSCEQNLNHDAMYWYRQDPGQGLRLIYYSQIVNDFQKGDIAEGYSVSREKKESFPLTVTSAQKNPTAFYLCASRPVQDTEAFFGQGTRLTVV.

The rearrangement joins TRBV19 to TRBJ1-5, with D unresolved. Germline V CDR1 and CDR2: LNHDA, SQIVND (reference sequence). The CDR3 has 14 residues. The V gene lost 7 bases and the J gene lost 0 bases, with 10 bases spanning the gap. The CDR3 DNA is TGTGCCAGTACCATAGGAGTTAGCAATCAGCCCCAGCATTTT. This encodes CASTIGVSNQPQHF.

This sequence joins TRBV6-2 or TRBV6-3 and TRBJ1-5, with TRBD1 matching over 8 bases. Trimming took 5 bases from V and 0 from J; bases not matched to a gene: 9. CDR1 and CDR2 (germline): MNHEY, SVGEGT. The CDR3 has 17 residues. The CDR3 protein is CASSHGTGSYSNQPQHF. In nucleotides, the CDR3 is TGTGCCAGCAGTCACGGGACAGGTTCTTATAGCAATCAGCCCCAGCATTTT.

The count of this clone is one. The chain recombines TRBV28 with TRBJ2-5; tentatively, D is TRBD1 (6 bases). Germline V gives CDR1 MDHEN, CDR2 SYDVKM. The CDR3 is made up of 15 amino acids. V shed 5 bases and J shed 3 bases, with 16 bases lying between them. The CDR3 loop reads CASSPPGQGEETQYF. The CDR3 DNA reads TGTGCCAGCAGTCCCCCGGGACAAGGGGAAGAGACCCAGTACTTC.

V usage is TRBV27 and J usage is TRBJ2-7; 7 bases map to TRBD1. The CDR3 is 15 amino acids. Germline CDR1 MNHEY, CDR2 SMNVEV (reference sequence). With V trimmed by 5 bases and J by 1 base, 8 bases remained unmatched. CDR3: CASSLMTGISYEQYF. CDR3 DNA: TGTGCCAGCAGTCTAATGACAGGGATTTCCTACGAGCAGTACTTC.

This chain links TRBV12-3 or TRBV12-4 with TRBJ2-2; perhaps TRBD1 as D (5 bases). The ends were cut back, 3 bases at V and 5 bases at J, with 7 bases in the middle. The CDR3 extends over 13 amino acids. CDR3 protein: CASSFRGTGELFF. CDR3 sequence (DNA): TGTGCCAGCAGTTTTAGGGGTACCGGGGAGCTGTTTTTT.

J is TRBJ1-1 and V is TRBV28, with 7 bases fitting TRBD1. Germline CDR1 is MDHEN and CDR2 is SYDVKM. This CDR3 region has 16 residues. V dropped 5 bases and J dropped 1; count of bases not matched to a gene: 10. Here the CDR3 reads CASSLSGTDWNTEAFF. CDR3 nucleotide sequence: TGTGCCAGCAGTCTTTCGGGGACAGACTGGAACACTGAAGCTTTCTTT.

V and J are TRBV19 and TRBJ2-7, with D possibly TRBD2 on 6 matching bases. The CDR3 length is 14 residues. The germline V gene encodes CDR1 LNHDA and CDR2 SQIVND (reference sequence). The germline V and J ends were trimmed by 3 bases and 2 bases, with 11 bases remaining between them. The CDR3 reads CASSIQAGPYEQYF. The CDR3 DNA sequence: TGTGCCAGTAGTATCCAGGCGGGACCCTACGAGCAGTACTTC.

This clone was seen only once. This chain connects TRBV10-3 to TRBJ1-1, with TRBD1 identical over 10 bases. This CDR3 spans 13 amino acids. Germline V gene data show CDR1 as ENHRY and CDR2 as SYGVKD. V shed 11 bases and J 5 bases; nucleotides not matched to a gene: 8. CDR3 residues: CASGQGMSTEAFF. Written as DNA, the CDR3 is TGTGCCTCGGGACAGGGGATGTCTACTGAAGCTTTCTTT.

The gene calls are TRBV10-3 and TRBJ2-7; the match to TRBD1 covers 8 bases. Trimming at V came to 6 bases and at J to 5 bases, leaving 9 bases not matched to a gene. Germline assignment: CDR1 ENHRY and CDR2 SYGVKD. The CDR3 is made up of 14 amino acids. Here the CDR3 reads CAISVDREMDEQYF. The CDR3 nucleotides read TGTGCCATCAGCGTGGACAGGGAAATGGACGAGCAGTACTTC.

The chain carries TRBV18 and TRBJ1-2; 8 bases agree with TRBD1. Germline lookup yields CDR1 KGHSH and CDR2 LQKENI. CDR3 length: 16 amino acids. J lost 5 bases, V lost 1 base, and 9 bases had no gene match. This chain's CDR3 is CASSPQRGQAIYGYTF. The CDR3 nucleotides are TGTGCCAGCTCACCACAAAGGGGACAGGCTATATATGGCTACACCTTC.

The rearrangement links TRBV6-5 to TRBJ2-7; 10 nucleotides align to TRBD1. Germline values: CDR1 MNHEY, CDR2 SVGAGI. J was trimmed by 5 bases and V by 4 bases; bases with no gene match: 8. CDR3 length: 15 amino acids. In nucleotides, the CDR3 is TGTGCCAGCAGTTCTCCGGGACAGGGGTTACACGAGCAGTACTTC. Translation: CASSSPGQGLHEQYF.

The chain links TRBV7-2 to TRBJ2-7, with D maybe TRBD2 (5 bases). V dropped 5 bases and J dropped 0 bases, with 11 bases sitting between them. This CDR3 is built from 14 residues. Germline assignment: CDR1 SGHTA and CDR2 FQGNSA. This chain's CDR3 is CASSHAGRSYEQYF. The CDR3, as DNA: TGTGCCAGCAGCCACGCGGGCCGCTCCTACGAGCAGTACTTC.

This chain joins TRBV11-3 and TRBJ2-3; D is uncertain. This CDR3 contains 14 residues. V was trimmed by 1 base and J by 2 bases, leaving 7 bases between them. Germline CDR1 SGHNT, CDR2 YENEEA. The CDR3 spells CASSLGQVTDTQYF. The CDR3 nucleotides read TGTGCCAGCAGCTTAGGACAAGTCACAGATACGCAGTATTTT.

The V call is TRBV24-1, the J call TRBJ2-6, with 7 bases aligning to TRBD1. This CDR3 comprises 14 residues. V gave up 8 bases and J gave up 2 bases; unmatched junction bases: 2. The germline CDR1 and CDR2 sequences are KGHDR and SFDVKD. As DNA, the CDR3 is TGTGCCACCACGCAGGGGGCTGGGGCCAACGTCCTGACTTTC. It is translated as CATTQGAGANVLTF.

The chain combines TRBV20-1 with TRBJ2-1; D not resolved. Trimming took off 3 bases at V and 8 bases at J, with 14 bases between the two ends. The germline CDR1 and CDR2 sequences are DFQATT and SNEGSKA (reference sequence). This CDR3 has 13 residues. The CDR3 DNA reads as TGCAGTGCTAGTTACGGGTCCCACGATGAGCAGTTCTTC. This translates into CSASYGSHDEQFF.

The chain links TRBV4-3 to TRBJ1-5; a weak D match, TRBD1 (5 bases). CDR3 length: 15 amino acids. CDR1 and CDR2 (germline): LGHNA, YSLEER. The V end lost 0 bases, the J end lost 9 bases, and 15 bases lay between the germline ends. Written as DNA, the CDR3 is TGCGCCAGCAGCCAAGAGCTTCAGGGAAGTCTGCCCCAGCATTTT. Amino acids: CASSQELQGSLPQHF.

The chain has TRBV5-6 and TRBJ1-2; 8 bases fit TRBD1. CDR3 size: 13 residues. V lost 1 base, J lost 4 bases, and 0 bases stayed unmatched. The germline CDR1 and CDR2 sequences are SGHDT and YYEEEE. The DNA for the CDR3 is TGTGCCAGCAGCTTGCAGGGGGCCTATGGCTACACCTTC. Translating gives CASSLQGAYGYTF.